Listed below are T cell receptor beta chains from one sample, sequenced in a study of blood T cell repertoires in COVID-19. Assay used: immunoSEQ multiplex PCR; TCRdb lists only in-frame clones, some missing. This sample carries roughly 170,000 clones, more than 80% of them seen once, and the ten largest clones take 5.5% to 7.5%. Material for sequencing was peripheral blood. These receptors were taken from a human donor in a cohort sampled during active COVID-19. CDR3s include the opening cysteine and the closing phenylalanine or tryptophan. D genes are given only for firm matches. Rows give clone size only sometimes, using once, few, many, or a class for an expanded clone.

few	TRBV6-1	TRBJ1-1	.	CASSEVHQNTEAFF	TGTGCCAGCAGTGAGGTACACCAGAACACTGAAGCTTTCTTT
.	TRBV5-6	TRBJ2-3	.	CASSLATDTQYF	TGTGCCAGCAGCTTGGCAACAGATACGCAGTATTTT
.	TRBV10-2	TRBJ1-2	.	CASSQRGGYGYTF	TGCGCCAGCAGCCAAAGGGGAGGCTATGGCTACACCTTC
.	TRBV5-1	TRBJ2-7	.	CASSLATPSYEQYF	TGCGCCAGCAGCTTGGCCACACCTTCCTACGAGCAGTACTTC
.	TRBV3-1/TRBV3-2	TRBJ1-2	TRBD1	CASSQDFWDRDGYTF	TGTGCCAGCAGCCAAGATTTCTGGGACAGGGACGGCTACACCTTC
.	TRBV3-1/TRBV3-2	TRBJ2-5	TRBD2	CASSQDASGGGETQYF	TGTGCCAGCAGCCAAGACGCCAGCGGGGGAGGAGAGACCCAGTACTTC
few	TRBV29-1	TRBJ2-5	.	CSAQRGSETQYF	TGCAGTGCCCAAAGGGGGTCGGAGACCCAGTACTTC
.	TRBV15	TRBJ2-5	.	CATSRDRSTQETQYF	TGTGCCACCAGCAGAGATCGGAGTACCCAAGAGACCCAGTACTTC
.	TRBV5-5	TRBJ2-5	.	CASSGSGTLETQYF	TGTGCCAGCAGCGGGTCCGGGACTCTAGAGACCCAGTACTTC
.	TRBV6-2/TRBV6-3	TRBJ2-2	TRBD2	CASSYWTSSGELFF	TGTGCCAGCAGTTACTGGACTAGCTCCGGGGAGCTGTTTTTT
.	TRBV5-5	TRBJ1-3	.	CASNPITGSSSGNTIYF	TGTGCCAGCAACCCTATTACAGGGTCAAGCTCTGGAAACACCATATATTTT
.	TRBV4-1	TRBJ2-7	TRBD1	CASSQAPGQALEQYF	TGCGCCAGCAGCCAAGCTCCGGGACAGGCCCTCGAGCAGTACTTC
.	TRBV2	TRBJ1-4	.	CASMEDFLTNEKLFF	TGTGCCAGCATGGAGGATTTCCTCACTAATGAAAAACTGTTTTTT
once	TRBV27	TRBJ1-1	TRBD1	CASRFAGGNTEAFF	TGTGCCAGCAGATTCGCAGGGGGCAACACTGAAGCTTTCTTT
.	TRBV12-3/TRBV12-4	TRBJ1-5	TRBD1	CASSWDRAQPQHF	TGTGCCAGCAGTTGGGACAGGGCTCAGCCCCAGCATTTT
once	TRBV27	TRBJ1-2	.	CASSRPGDSMYGYTF	TGTGCCAGCAGCCGCCCAGGGGATTCAATGTATGGCTACACCTTC
.	TRBV5-1	TRBJ2-7	TRBD1	CASSEGQGADEQYF	TGCGCCAGCAGCGAGGGACAGGGGGCAGACGAGCAGTACTTC
.	TRBV5-1	TRBJ2-7	TRBD2	CASSSTTSVSEQYF	TGCGCCAGCAGCTCGACCACTAGCGTGAGCGAGCAGTACTTC
few	TRBV19	TRBJ2-1	.	CASSMDKSSYNEQFF	TGTGCCAGTAGCATGGACAAGAGCTCCTACAATGAGCAGTTCTTC
.	TRBV5-5	TRBJ2-1	TRBD1	CASSRAGQGGNEQFF	TGTGCCAGCAGCCGGGCGGGACAGGGGGGCAATGAGCAGTTCTTC
.	TRBV3-1/TRBV3-2	TRBJ1-2	.	CASSQDHGGRGYTF	TGTGCCAGCAGCCAAGATCACGGGGGTCGGGGCTACACCTTC
once	TRBV3-1/TRBV3-2	TRBJ1-1	.	CASSPRGGSYTEAFF	TGTGCCAGCAGCCCCCGCGGGGGAAGCTACACTGAAGCTTTCTTT
once	TRBV18	TRBJ1-1	.	CASILRVGQRSRDTEAFF	TGTGCCAGCATACTAAGGGTCGGACAGCGGTCAAGAGACACTGAAGCTTTCTTT
.	TRBV12-5	TRBJ1-2	TRBD1	CASGTDRVYGYTF	TGTGCTAGTGGAACCGACAGGGTCTATGGCTACACCTTC
.	TRBV19	TRBJ2-1	.	CASSPNYNEQFF	TGTGCCAGTAGTCCCAACTACAATGAGCAGTTCTTC
.	TRBV4-2	TRBJ2-1	.	CASSPPLAGRPYNEQFF	TGTGCCAGCAGCCCGCCCCTTGCGGGGCGCCCCTACAATGAGCAGTTCTTC
.	TRBV5-1	TRBJ2-7	TRBD1	CASSLQGDYEQYF	TGCGCCAGCAGCTTGCAGGGGGACTACGAGCAGTACTTC
.	TRBV5-5	TRBJ1-1	.	CASSPQELRWNTEAFF	TGTGCCAGCAGCCCACAGGAACTTAGGTGGAACACTGAAGCTTTCTTT
.	TRBV10-3	TRBJ1-5	.	CAISDAFGGQINQPQHF	TGTGCCATCAGTGATGCCTTTGGTGGGCAAATTAATCAGCCCCAGCATTTT
.	TRBV4-1	TRBJ2-1	.	CASSQDIREDNEQFF	TGCGCCAGCAGCCAAGATATCCGAGAAGACAATGAGCAGTTCTTC
.	TRBV6-5	TRBJ2-5	TRBD1	CASRGTVWETQYF	TGTGCCAGCAGGGGGACAGTCTGGGAGACCCAGTACTTC
.	TRBV6-1	TRBJ2-7	.	CASSGLVGGPAGRAYEQYF	TGTGCCAGCAGTGGGCTAGTGGGGGGGCCAGCCGGTCGGGCCTACGAGCAGTACTTC
.	TRBV11-2	TRBJ2-1	.	CASSFFRDPGNEQFF	TGTGCCAGCAGCTTTTTCAGGGATCCTGGCAATGAGCAGTTCTTC
.	TRBV12-3/TRBV12-4	TRBJ1-2	.	CASSFDRNYGYTF	TGTGCCAGCAGTTTTGACAGAAACTATGGCTACACCTTC
.	TRBV9	TRBJ2-7	TRBD1	CASSASTGTAEFGRHYEQYF	TGTGCCAGCAGCGCGTCCACCGGGACAGCCGAATTTGGGCGACACTACGAGCAGTACTTC
.	TRBV6-5	TRBJ2-7	.	CASSYGGAVLGEQYF	TGTGCCAGCAGTTACGGGGGGGCAGTTCTGGGCGAGCAGTACTTC
.	TRBV5-4	TRBJ2-7	TRBD2	CASSDIAGGLYEQYF	TGTGCCAGCAGCGATATAGCGGGGGGGTTATACGAGCAGTACTTC
.	TRBV30	TRBJ2-6	.	CAGFSGANVLTF	TGTGCCGGCTTTTCTGGGGCCAACGTCCTGACTTTC
.	TRBV7-8	TRBJ1-1	.	CASSLMAGEMNTEAFF	TGTGCCAGCAGCTTAATGGCAGGGGAGATGAACACTGAAGCTTTCTTT
once	TRBV5-1	TRBJ1-2	TRBD1	CASSLRGLRYGYTF	TGCGCCAGCAGCTTGAGGGGGCTCCGCTATGGCTACACCTTC
.	TRBV6-5	TRBJ1-2	.	CASPDNRGLNYGYTF	TGTGCCAGCCCGGACAATAGGGGATTAAACTATGGCTACACCTTC
.	TRBV4-2	TRBJ1-4	TRBD1	CASSQDRGLSEKLFF	TGTGCCAGCAGCCAAGATAGGGGGCTGAGTGAAAAACTGTTTTTT
.	TRBV6-5	TRBJ1-2	.	CASRLLTGFYGYTF	TGTGCCAGCAGGTTGCTAACAGGGTTCTATGGCTACACCTTC
few	TRBV5-8	TRBJ2-1	.	CASSPTQGRYNEQFF	TGTGCCAGCAGCCCCACTCAAGGGAGATACAATGAGCAGTTCTTC
.	TRBV7-2	TRBJ1-2	.	CASSHPSEFPYGYTF	TGTGCCAGCAGCCATCCTAGCGAATTCCCCTATGGCTACACCTTC
.	TRBV5-6	TRBJ1-2	.	CASSRTPGGGYTF	TGTGCCAGCAGCAGAACACCCGGGGGAGGCTACACCTTC
.	TRBV6-5	TRBJ2-3	.	CASVQGTDTQYF	TGTGCCAGCGTTCAGGGAACAGATACGCAGTATTTT
few	TRBV5-5	TRBJ1-2	.	CASSFGTTTSNYGYTF	TGTGCCAGCAGCTTCGGGACAACGACGTCTAACTATGGCTACACCTTC
once	TRBV27	TRBJ2-5	.	CASSLFAPGAGETQYF	TGTGCCAGCAGTTTATTCGCCCCAGGGGCCGGGGAGACCCAGTACTTC